Sequencing of this TCR beta chain was carried out in a study of a mutant IDH1 vaccine in newly diagnosed glioma. Study in general: The study gave patients eight vaccinations in weeks 1, 3, 5, 7, 11, 15, 19, 23. Vaccination began 4-6 weeks post radiotherapy alone, or with temozolomide cycles. Radiotherapy, temozolomide, or both had been given previously, and both were given to most. Broader study findings: Changes in the top peripheral T cell clonotypes seemingly had no bearing on pseudoprogression.

This sample's time point: week 11, during vaccination. Vaccinated patients received 300 ug of mutant IDH1 20-mer peptide per dose, with topical imiquimod. Using immunoSEQ multiplex PCR, the repertoire was profiled, and TCRdb retains in-frame clones only, with some absent. This table holds 50,000 to 65,000 clones, 65% to 85% found once. The germline gives CDR1 MNHNY, CDR2 SVGAGI (reference sequence). V trimming: 10 bases; J trimming: 3 bases; junction bases outside the gene matches: 5. This CDR3 comprises 12 residues. On this clone: Its antigen is as yet unknown.

The receptor's source is a woman between 45 and 60 years old with glioma. Sequenced material: PBMCs, taken from a glioma patient whose treatment included an IDH1 peptide vaccine. The genes are TRBV6-6 and TRBJ2-7; 8 nucleotides align to TRBD1. The CDR3: CATRQGIYEQYF. The CDR3 DNA follows: TGTGCCACCCGACAGGGGATCTACGAGCAGTACTTC.